This T cell receptor (beta chain) derives from a study of PD-1 blockade in mismatch repair-deficient tumors. About this clone itself: Antigen: not known.

The CDR3 is made up of 16 amino acids. The V segment lost 1 base and the J segment 9 bases; nucleotides outside the gene matches: 5. CDR1 is SGDLS and CDR2 is YYNGEE in the germline V gene. Assay used: immunoSEQ multiplex PCR; TCRdb lists only in-frame clones, some missing. The sample carries tens of thousands of clones, approximately 81% recorded once. Study outcomes and limitations: Tumor-resident clones, often undetectable pretreatment in blood, expanded then contracted after pembrolizumab.

Sequencing was performed on peripheral blood, taken 44 weeks after starting pembrolizumab. The V gene is TRBV9, the J gene TRBJ2-1; 15 bases are shared with TRBD2. The receptor comes from an adult with mismatch repair-deficient cancer. CDR3 nucleotide sequence: TGTGCCAGCAGCGTATCCGGGACTAGCGGGAGGTCTGAGCAGTTCTTC. Translated, it gives CASSVSGTSGRSEQFF.